The 2 T cell receptor beta chains below were found in one sample sequenced in a study of T cell changes during pregnancy in multiple sclerosis. Profiled with immunoSEQ multiplex PCR; TCRdb holds only in-frame clones, not every one. The sample holds around 85,000 clones, roughly nine tenths seen once. This sample comprised PBMCs, obtained in the first trimester of pregnancy. These TCRs come from a female donor in good health, serving as a control in a pregnancy study. Some clones in this sample may be carry-over from other donors' samples.

The rearrangement links TRBV28 to TRBJ2-3; 12 bases match TRBD2. V gave up 6 bases and J gave up 8 bases; unmatched junction bases: 12. CDR1 MDHEN and CDR2 SYDVKM come from the germline V gene. The CDR3 runs to 16 residues. This chain's CDR3 is CASSDPASGGETTQYF. The CDR3 bases are TGTGCCAGCAGCGACCCTGCTAGCGGGGGGGAAACTACGCAGTATTTT.

This clone was seen a single time. The V call is TRBV7-3, the J call TRBJ1-5; tentative D call: TRBD1 (6 bases). Between the trimmed V and J ends, which lost 5 bases and 8 bases, there was a span of 13 bases. This CDR3 contains 13 residues. Germline values: CDR1 SGHTA, CDR2 FQGTGA. CDR3 DNA sequence: TGTGCCAGCAGCGCAGGGGCCCTAGAGCCCCAGCATTTT. This encodes CASSAGALEPQHF.